What follows is one TCR beta chain and its context. Its target is not known. The data derive from a study of CD8 T cells in Susac syndrome. The study, taken as a whole, reports: As acknowledged by the study, its TCR sequencing and HLA analysis included a relatively small number of individuals.

An input of about 0.5 to 1 ug of RNA was subjected to reverse transcription using random hexamers. It was immunoSEQ multiplex PCR that amplified TCR beta CDR3 across 54 Vbeta and 13 Jbeta. MiXCR was run by TCRdb on the immunoSEQ multiplex PCR reads, yielding one entry per CDR3 protein. Of roughly 150,000 distinct CDR3 sequences listed, around 95% are singletons. This CDR3 contains 15 residues. J was trimmed by 2 bases and V by 5 bases; bases with no gene match: 8. CDR1 and CDR2 (germline): MNHEY, SMNVEV (reference sequence). This chain joins TRBV27 and TRBJ2-7; 8 positions match TRBD1. This TCR came from a human donor with multiple sclerosis. The sample consisted of CD8+ T cells from PBMCs. The CDR3 DNA sequence: TGTGCCAGCAGTCAGTACTGGGGACAGGCCTACGAGCAGTACTTC. It yields the protein CASSQYWGQAYEQYF.